This TCR beta chain was sequenced during a study of T cell repertoires in cytomegalovirus infection. Across the whole study: Researchers turned to recently identified HLA-C-restricted CMV epitopes as well as well-studied HLA-B-restricted ones. Carrying CMV and the relevant HLA type showed in public TCR beta signatures. Findings and caveats of the study: In two of eight donors, the top clonotype was HLA-C-restricted CMV-specific.

CDR1 is SGHTA, CDR2 FQGNSA, per germline. The V gene lost 1 base and the J gene lost 0 bases, with 7 bases spanning the gap. This CDR3 contains 15 residues. MiXCR, applied by TCRdb to the reads, yields one record per CDR3 protein. The data show just over 450,000 distinct CDR3 sequences, about 39% seen once. This clonotype has only a few counts. Its antigen remains unidentified. The material was cultured PBMCs, obtained from culture after CMV antigen stimulation. The chain links TRBV7-2 to TRBJ1-5, with D unresolved. This TCR derives from a human donor in good health (CMV status not recorded). Some clones in this sample may be carry-over from other donors' samples. The CDR3 bases are TGTGCCAGCAGCTTAGGGCACTCTAGCAATCAGCCCCAGCATTTT. Translated: CASSLGHSSNQPQHF.